This T cell receptor (beta chain) was retrieved from a study of beta chain features in type 1 diabetes. Study-level background: What patients shared with healthy donors was a similar profile of age, gender and cell yields. Points from the study as a whole: All four CD4+ subsets from Type 1 diabetes patients carried moderately but significantly shorter TCRB CDR3s.

V was shortened by 0 bases and J by 13 bases, with 16 bases between the two germline ends. The CDR3 is 14 amino acids. Germline CDR1 and CDR2: LGHNA and YSLEER. Sequencing targeted expressed TCRB transcripts, as all isolated RNA had been reverse transcribed. Produced via immunoSEQ multiplex PCR; TCRdb's table is partial and in-frame only. Of a few hundred thousand clones in the sample, roughly 12% were seen once. As for this clone: Its antigen is unidentified.

This chain connects TRBV4-3 to TRBJ2-1; a possible D gene is TRBD2 (6 bases). The sequenced sample consisted of naive CD4+ T cells from blood. The clonotype originates from a woman aged 18-35 years with type 1 diabetes. CDR3 nucleotides: TGCGCCAGCAGCCAAGATTGGCTAGCGACGAACCAGTTCTTC. Its translation is CASSQDWLATNQFF.